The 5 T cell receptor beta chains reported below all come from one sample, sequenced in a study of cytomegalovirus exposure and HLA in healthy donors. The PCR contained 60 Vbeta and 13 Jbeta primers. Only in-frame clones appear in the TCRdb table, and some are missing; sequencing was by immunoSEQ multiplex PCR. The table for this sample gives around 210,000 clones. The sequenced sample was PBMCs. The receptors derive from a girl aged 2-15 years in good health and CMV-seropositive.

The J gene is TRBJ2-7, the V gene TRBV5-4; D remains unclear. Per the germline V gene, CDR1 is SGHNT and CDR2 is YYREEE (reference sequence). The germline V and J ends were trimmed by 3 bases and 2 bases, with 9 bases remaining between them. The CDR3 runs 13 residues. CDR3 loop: CASSSAVTYEQYF. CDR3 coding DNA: TGTGCCAGCAGCTCGGCGGTAACCTACGAGCAGTACTTC.

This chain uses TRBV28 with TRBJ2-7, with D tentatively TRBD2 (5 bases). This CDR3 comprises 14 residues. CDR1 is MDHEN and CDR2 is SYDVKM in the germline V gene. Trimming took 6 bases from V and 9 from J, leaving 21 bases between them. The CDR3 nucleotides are TGTGCCAGCAGCCGGGCGGCAGAATACGAGGGGCAGTACTTC. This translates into CASSRAAEYEGQYF.

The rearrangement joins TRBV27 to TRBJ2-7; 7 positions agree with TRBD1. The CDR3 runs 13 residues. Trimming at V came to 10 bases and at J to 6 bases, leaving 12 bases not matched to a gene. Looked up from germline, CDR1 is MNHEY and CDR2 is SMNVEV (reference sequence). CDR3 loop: CATSRDSRGEQYF. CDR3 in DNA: TGTGCCACCAGCCGGGACAGTCGGGGCGAGCAGTACTTC.

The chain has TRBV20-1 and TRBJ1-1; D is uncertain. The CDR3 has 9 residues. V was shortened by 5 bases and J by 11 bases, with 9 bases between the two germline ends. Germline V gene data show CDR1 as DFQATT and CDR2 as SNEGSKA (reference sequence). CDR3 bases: TGCAGTGCTCCCCTTCCCGCTTTCTTT. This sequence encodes CSAPLPAFF.

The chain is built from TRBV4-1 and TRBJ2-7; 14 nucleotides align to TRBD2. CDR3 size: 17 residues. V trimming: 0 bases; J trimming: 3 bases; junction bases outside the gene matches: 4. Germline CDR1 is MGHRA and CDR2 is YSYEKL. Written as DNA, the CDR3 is TGCGCCAGCAGCCAAGAACCTGGACTAGCGGGAGGCTACGAGCAGTACTTC. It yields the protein CASSQEPGLAGGYEQYF.